The rows below give T cell receptor beta chains drawn from one sample of a study of control samples from healthy donors and cancer patients. Assay: immunoSEQ multiplex PCR; the TCRdb copy retains only in-frame clones and omits some. The data hold over 7,500 clones, with over 75% observed a single time. Material: PBMCs. Source of these receptors: a man in his fifties or sixties with colorectal cancer. Both conserved end residues are part of each CDR3. The order of the fields is D gene, V gene, clone size, J gene, CDR3 DNA, CDR3 protein. D genes are given only for firm matches. Some rows have no size entry. The others give once, few or many, or a class for an expanded clone.

NA	TRBV6-1	NA	TRBJ1-2	TGTGCCAGCAGTGAAGCATACGATGGCTACACCTTC	CASSEAYDGYTF
TRBD1	TRBV2	NA	TRBJ1-5	TGTGCCAGCAGAAGGGACAGGGGGAGCAATCAGCCCCAGCATTTT	CASRRDRGSNQPQHF
TRBD2	TRBV2	NA	TRBJ2-1	TGTGCCAGCAGTTCTCGGGGGGGAAATGAGCAGTTCTTC	CASSSRGGNEQFF
TRBD1	TRBV4-2	NA	TRBJ2-1	TGTGCCAGCAGCCAAGTCGGGACAGCGTACAATGAGCAGTTCTTC	CASSQVGTAYNEQFF
TRBD1	TRBV30	NA	TRBJ1-1	TGTGCCTGGAGGGGGGGACAGGGGAGGATGAACACTGAAGCTTTCTTT	CAWRGGQGRMNTEAFF
NA	TRBV28	once	TRBJ1-1	TGTGTCAGCAGGCCGACCACAGCGAACACTGAAGCTTTCTTT	CVSRPTTANTEAFF
TRBD1	TRBV5-1	NA	TRBJ1-1	TGCGCCAGCAGCACAGGGACAGGGGGTGGAGAAGCTTTCTTT	CASSTGTGGGEAFF
TRBD1	TRBV7-3	NA	TRBJ2-2	TGTGCCAGCAGTCTACTCCAGGGGGCGCGGACCGGGGAGCTGTTTTTT	CASSLLQGARTGELFF
TRBD1	TRBV5-6	NA	TRBJ1-3	TGTGCCAGCATCGGACAGGAGGAAAACACCATATATTTT	CASIGQEENTIYF
NA	TRBV3-1/TRBV3-2	NA	TRBJ1-6	TGTGCCAGCAGCCCCCGGAAGGGGAGGGCTTCACCCCTCCACTTT	CASSPRKGRASPLHF
NA	TRBV28	once	TRBJ2-4	TGTGCCAGCTCCTTTGGTGTGGGAATAAACATTCAGTACTTC	CASSFGVGINIQYF
NA	TRBV24-1	NA	TRBJ2-7	TGTGCCACCAGTGATGACCGTCTGTACGAGCAGTACTTC	CATSDDRLYEQYF
NA	TRBV11-2	NA	TRBJ1-3	TGTGCCAGCAGCTCCCCCCGGGACTCTGGAAACACCATATATTTT	CASSSPRDSGNTIYF
TRBD2	TRBV5-1	NA	TRBJ2-3	TGCGCCAGCAGCTGGACTAGCGGGGGGGACACAGATACGCAGTATTTT	CASSWTSGGDTDTQYF
NA	TRBV3-1/TRBV3-2	once	TRBJ2-7	TGTGCCAGCAGCCAGTACGACGAGCAGTACTTC	CASSQYDEQYF
NA	TRBV5-4	NA	TRBJ2-1	TGTGCCAGCAGCTCCGGCGGGACAGTCTACAATGAGCAGTTCTTC	CASSSGGTVYNEQFF
NA	TRBV6-1	once	TRBJ1-2	TGTGCCAGCAGTGAAGGGGGGGTCGTCTATGGCTACACCTTC	CASSEGGVVYGYTF
NA	TRBV12-3/TRBV12-4	once	TRBJ2-7	TGTGCCAGCAGACAGGGTTTCGAGCAGTACTTC	CASRQGFEQYF
NA	TRBV6-1	NA	TRBJ1-2	TGTGCCAGCAGTGAACAGGGGTCCCTAGACTATGGCTACACCTTC	CASSEQGSLDYGYTF
NA	TRBV7-2	NA	TRBJ1-3	TGTGCCAGCAGCTTAGGGGTCGTGGGCGGGGCTGGAAACACCATATATTTT	CASSLGVVGGAGNTIYF
TRBD1	TRBV9	NA	TRBJ1-4	TGTGCCAGCAGCGCCGGGGACAGGGGCGGGGAAAAACTGTTTTTT	CASSAGDRGGEKLFF
NA	TRBV5-6	NA	TRBJ1-4	TGTGCCAGCAGCTTGGGACTACTTAATGAAAAACTGTTTTTT	CASSLGLLNEKLFF
TRBD1	TRBV20-1	NA	TRBJ1-1	TGCAGTGCTAGGGACAGGAAAGCTTTCTTT	CSARDRKAFF
TRBD1	TRBV5-1	NA	TRBJ1-6	TGCGCCAGCAGCTGGGGGGGACAGTTTCTCGGTTCACCCCTCCACTTT	CASSWGGQFLGSPLHF
NA	TRBV9	NA	TRBJ1-3	TGTGCCAGCAGCGTAGGTCCGCCAAACACCATATATTTT	CASSVGPPNTIYF
TRBD1	TRBV7-3	NA	TRBJ1-2	TGTGCCAGCAGCCCGATTCCCGGGACAGGGGAAAGTGGCTACACCTTC	CASSPIPGTGESGYTF
NA	TRBV6-1	NA	TRBJ2-7	TGTGCCAGCAGTGAATTCTACGAGCAGTACTTC	CASSEFYEQYF
TRBD1	TRBV5-1	NA	TRBJ2-7	TGCGCCAGCAGCGGGACAGGGACCTCCTACGAGCAGTACTTC	CASSGTGTSYEQYF
TRBD1	TRBV7-9	NA	TRBJ1-3	TGTGCCAGCAGCTTAAGAGCACTTCCGGGACAGGGCTCTGGAAACACCATATATTTT	CASSLRALPGQGSGNTIYF
TRBD1	TRBV10-3	NA	TRBJ1-5	TGTGCCATCAGTGGCAGTATAGGACAGGGTTACAATCAGCCCCAGCATTTT	CAISGSIGQGYNQPQHF
NA	TRBV7-9	NA	TRBJ2-4	TGTGCCAGCAGCTTAGTTTACGTTGGAGCCAAAAACATTCAGTACTTC	CASSLVYVGAKNIQYF
NA	TRBV18	once	TRBJ1-6	TGTGCCAGCTCATCCACGGAACGGTTCAATTCACCCCTCCACTTT	CASSSTERFNSPLHF
TRBD1	TRBV2	few	TRBJ1-5	TGTGCCGTACAGGGGGCAGGTCAGCCCCAGCATTTT	CAVQGAGQPQHF
TRBD1	TRBV24-1	NA	TRBJ1-4	TGTGCCACCAGTGATTCCGGGACAGATGGCGAAAAACTGTTTTTT	CATSDSGTDGEKLFF
TRBD1	TRBV6-6	NA	TRBJ2-7	TGTGCCAGCAGCGACAGGGGGGTTCCCTACGAGCAGTACTTC	CASSDRGVPYEQYF
TRBD1	TRBV4-2	NA	TRBJ2-6	TGTGCCAGCAGCCATGGACAGGGGAGAGGGGCCAACGTCCTGACTTTC	CASSHGQGRGANVLTF
NA	TRBV3-1/TRBV3-2	NA	TRBJ2-7	TGTGCCAGCAGCTCCCGGGGCCCTATTATCTACGAGCAGTACTTC	CASSSRGPIIYEQYF
NA	TRBV28	once	TRBJ2-1	TGTGCCAGCAGATCGACCGGGTCAAGGCATGAGCAGTTCTTC	CASRSTGSRHEQFF
TRBD1	TRBV19	NA	TRBJ1-2	TGTGCCAGCCGGACAGGGCCTAACTATGGCTACACCTTC	CASRTGPNYGYTF
NA	TRBV4-1	NA	TRBJ1-2	TGCGCCAGCAGCCAAGATTGGGGCAGACAAAGCTATGGCTACACCTTC	CASSQDWGRQSYGYTF
NA	TRBV6-2/TRBV6-3	NA	TRBJ1-4	TGTGCCAGCAGCCGGGGAGGGACAAGGTGGGGAAAACTGTTTTTT	CASSRGGTRWGKLFF
NA	TRBV18	few	TRBJ2-5	TGTGCCAGCTCAGAAGCGGACCCCCAAGAGACCCAGTACTTC	CASSEADPQETQYF
NA	TRBV6-1	once	TRBJ2-7	TGTGCCAGCAGTGAGCACAGAGACTACGAGCAGTACTTC	CASSEHRDYEQYF
TRBD1	TRBV11-2	NA	TRBJ1-1	TGTGCCAGCAGCTTAAGCCGGGACAGGGGATATTTCACTGAAGCTTTCTTT	CASSLSRDRGYFTEAFF
TRBD1	TRBV6-1	NA	TRBJ2-3	TGTGCCAGCAGTGAAAGATGGGGGGACAGGGGAAGCACAGATACGCAGTATTTT	CASSERWGDRGSTDTQYF
TRBD2	TRBV11-1	NA	TRBJ2-3	TGTGCCAGCAGCACTAGCGGGGGAACAGATACGCAGTATTTT	CASSTSGGTDTQYF
TRBD2	TRBV13	NA	TRBJ2-3	TGTGCCAGCAGCTTAGGTGGTAGCGGGGTCTTGACAGATACGCAGTATTTT	CASSLGGSGVLTDTQYF
TRBD2	TRBV28	NA	TRBJ2-3	TGTGCCAGCAGTTCAAAGCGGGGGAATTCAGATACGCAGTATTTT	CASSSKRGNSDTQYF
TRBD2	TRBV6-1	NA	TRBJ2-3	TGTGCCAGCAGTGAAGTATTAGCGGGGGGTTCCACAGATACGCAGTATTTT	CASSEVLAGGSTDTQYF
TRBD1	TRBV29-1	once	TRBJ2-7	TGCAGCGTTATGACAGGGGTCTCCTACGAGCAGTACTTC	CSVMTGVSYEQYF
NA	TRBV7-2	NA	TRBJ2-5	TGTGCCAGCAGCCGAGGGGGGGGAGAGACCCAGTACTTC	CASSRGGGETQYF
NA	TRBV2	NA	TRBJ2-1	TGTGCCAGCGGGGGGAACGAGCAGTTCTTC	CASGGNEQFF
TRBD1	TRBV28	NA	TRBJ1-6	TGTGCCAGCAGTTACCCCGGGGGGAGACAGGGGGAAAATTCACCCCTCCACTTT	CASSYPGGRQGENSPLHF
NA	TRBV29-1	NA	TRBJ1-1	TGCAGCTTTGCGAGGGGGGGTCGATCGGGCGCTGAAGCTTTCTTT	CSFARGGRSGAEAFF
NA	TRBV27	NA	TRBJ2-7	TGTGCCAGCAGCACCTTCACAGGGAGGTACGGGGAGCAGTACTTC	CASSTFTGRYGEQYF
TRBD1	TRBV11-2	NA	TRBJ2-7	TGTGCCAGCAGCTCCCCCAGGGGGTCCTACGAGCAGTACTTC	CASSSPRGSYEQYF
NA	TRBV4-3	NA	TRBJ2-2	TGCGCCAGCAGCCAAGAGCAGCCCGGGGAGCTGTTTTTT	CASSQEQPGELFF
TRBD2	TRBV28	NA	TRBJ2-7	TGTGCCAGCAGTTTTACTAGCGGGGACGAGCAGTACTTC	CASSFTSGDEQYF